The 25 T cell receptor beta chains presented below share a single source sample, sequenced in a study of memory CD4+ T cells and cytomegalovirus serostatus. The sort gate was single viable CD3+CD4+CD8-CD45RO+ cells for memory CD4+ T cells. The data were produced by immunoSEQ multiplex PCR, yet TCRdb's version contains in-frame clones alone and is incomplete. The sample has tens of thousands of clones, under 80% seen once. Material for sequencing was memory CD4+ T cells from blood. These TCRs come from an adult in good health and CMV-seronegative.

The V call is TRBV28, the J call TRBJ2-4; 7 positions agree with TRBD1. CDR1 and CDR2 from the germline V gene are MDHEN and SYDVKM. The J segment lost 0 bases and the V segment lost 11 bases, leaving 7 bases of the junction unmatched. The CDR3 contains 14 residues. CDR3: CASGTALAKNIQYF. The CDR3 bases are TGTGCCTCCGGGACAGCTTTAGCCAAAAACATTCAGTACTTC.

V gene TRBV5-1 combines with J gene TRBJ2-7; 8 positions agree with TRBD1. CDR3 length: 13 residues. CDR1 and CDR2 from the germline V gene are SGHRS and YFSETQ. V gave up 9 bases and J gave up 2 bases; unmatched junction bases: 7. The CDR3 bases are TGCGCCACCCGGACAGGGTTAACCTACGAGCAGTACTTC. Its translation is CATRTGLTYEQYF.

V gene TRBV5-4 combines with J gene TRBJ2-3, with TRBD1 identical over 10 bases. The CDR3 is 15 amino acids. V trimming: 3 bases; J trimming: 5 bases; junction bases outside the gene matches: 6. Germline CDR1 and CDR2: SGHNT and YYREEE (reference sequence). The CDR3 protein is CASSSPGQGRDTQYF. CDR3 sequence (DNA): TGTGCCAGCAGCTCTCCGGGACAGGGGAGAGATACGCAGTATTTT.

The V call is TRBV7-8, the J call TRBJ1-2; no clear D. CDR1 is SGHVS, CDR2 FQNEAQ, per germline. The CDR3 has 13 residues. V was pared by 0 bases and J by 5 bases, with 7 bases between. The CDR3 DNA reads TGTGCCAGCAGCTTAGCGCCCGCTTATGGCTACACCTTC. Amino acid sequence: CASSLAPAYGYTF.

This chain connects TRBV14 to TRBJ2-2; D is unclear. This CDR3 is built from 12 residues. Germline V gene data show CDR1 as SGHDN and CDR2 as FVKESK. Trimming cost V 2 bases and J 6 bases, with 4 bases left between them. The CDR3 region is CASSQLPGELFF. The CDR3 DNA sequence: TGTGCCAGCAGCCAACTACCCGGGGAGCTGTTTTTT.

The CDR3 nucleotides read TGTGCCAGCAGCTTAGTGGGGGCCGGGTACGAGCAGTACTTC. It codes for CASSLVGAGYEQYF. This chain joins TRBV7-2 and TRBJ2-7, with a tentative D call TRBD1 (6 bases). The CDR3 runs to 14 residues. Trimming stripped 1 base from V and 4 bases from J, with 11 bases between. Germline values: CDR1 SGHTA, CDR2 FQGNSA. The variable domain in full, with the rest retrieved from reference TRBV7-2 and TRBJ2-7, is GAGVSQSPSNKVTEKGKDVELRCDPISGHTALYWYRQSLGQGLEFLIYFQGNSAPDKSGLPSDRFSAERTGGSVSTLTIQRTQQEDSAVYLCASSLVGAGYEQYFGPGTRLTVT.

The V gene is TRBV9, the J gene TRBJ1-2; D remains unclear. The V gene lost 0 bases and the J gene lost 6 bases, with 3 bases spanning the gap. Germline CDR1 reads SGDLS; CDR2 reads YYNGEE. The CDR3 extends over 11 amino acids. The CDR3 region is CASSVVDGYTF. Here the CDR3 DNA reads TGTGCCAGCAGCGTAGTGGATGGCTACACCTTC.

The DNA of the CDR3 is TGTGCCAGCAGCTTGATATCAGGGGGCTCCACCGGGGAGCTGTTTTTT. It is translated as CASSLISGGSTGELFF. The chain couples TRBV5-6 to TRBJ2-2, with 8 bases that match TRBD1. Trimming took 1 base from V and 4 from J; bases not matched to a gene: 6. Per the germline V gene, CDR1 is SGHDT and CDR2 is YYEEEE. The length of the CDR3 is 16 residues.

The chain employs TRBV10-1 and TRBJ2-2; a weak D match, TRBD2 (6 bases). The CDR3 loop spans 14 amino acids. V shed 3 bases and J shed 7 bases, with 12 bases lying between them. Germline V gene data show CDR1 as WNHNN and CDR2 as SYGVQD (reference sequence). CDR3 amino acids: CASSEGAGSGELFF. Here the CDR3 DNA reads TGCGCCAGCAGTGAAGGGGCGGGAAGCGGGGAGCTGTTTTTT.

The chain is built from TRBV28 and TRBJ2-5; 7 bases align to TRBD1. Losses at the gene ends were 6 bases for V and 5 bases for J; bases not matched to a gene: 12. The CDR3 extends over 15 amino acids. Germline V gene data show CDR1 as MDHEN and CDR2 as SYDVKM. The chain's CDR3 is CASSRQGTGLETQYF. For the CDR3, the DNA is TGTGCCAGCAGCCGACAGGGCACAGGTCTCGAGACCCAGTACTTC.

This chain connects TRBV7-7 to TRBJ2-2; D may be TRBD1 or TRBD2 (5 bases each). The CDR3 is 15 residues long. Trimming took off 1 base at V and 6 bases at J, with 12 bases between the two ends. Germline V gene lookup returns CDR1 SSHAT and CDR2 FNYEAQ (reference sequence). CDR3 coding DNA: TGTGCCAGCAGCTTAGTGGCAGGGAGCGCCGGGGAGCTGTTTTTT. Translation: CASSLVAGSAGELFF.

The rearrangement uses TRBV2 and TRBJ2-4, with a weak D call TRBD1 (6 bases). The germline V gene has CDR1 SNHLY and CDR2 FYNNEI. Trimming shortened V by 6 bases and J by 0 bases, and 12 bases separated the two germline ends. The CDR3 covers 15 residues. Here the CDR3 reads CASSRQDLAKNIQYF. DNA for the CDR3: TGTGCCAGCAGCCGACAGGACCTAGCCAAAAACATTCAGTACTTC.

This chain connects TRBV18 to TRBJ2-3, with D tentatively TRBD2 (6 bases). Per the germline V gene, CDR1 is KGHSH and CDR2 is LQKENI. The CDR3 length is 16 residues. V lost 6 bases, J lost 1 base, and 17 bases lay in between. CDR3 protein: CASSLSGPGGTDTQYF. The CDR3 nucleotides are TGTGCCAGCTCTCTAAGCGGGCCCGGGGGCACAGATACGCAGTATTTT.

The chain has TRBV5-1 and TRBJ2-7, with a tentative D call TRBD1 (5 bases). Germline CDR1 reads SGHRS; CDR2 reads YFSETQ. V gave up 0 bases and J gave up 4 bases, with 20 bases separating them. The CDR3 contains 17 residues. The CDR3 region is CASSLAPSLGRVYEQYF. The CDR3 DNA reads as TGCGCCAGCAGCTTGGCTCCATCTTTGGGGCGCGTTTACGAGCAGTACTTC.

The chain carries TRBV7-9 and TRBJ2-2, with 8 bases fitting TRBD1. The germline V gene has CDR1 SEHNR and CDR2 FQNEAQ (reference sequence). J gave up 5 bases and V 6 bases, and 5 bases lay outside the gene matches. The CDR3 sequence is 14 residues long. CDR3 residues: CASRRDRGTGELFF. The CDR3 DNA reads as TGTGCCAGCAGACGTGACAGGGGTACCGGGGAGCTGTTTTTT.

The rearrangement uses TRBV2 and TRBJ2-5; D unresolved. The germline V and J ends were trimmed by 2 bases and 2 bases, with 6 bases remaining between them. The CDR3 sequence is 13 residues long. Germline V gene lookup returns CDR1 SNHLY and CDR2 FYNNEI. In nucleotides, the CDR3 is TGTGCCAGCAGTGAAAGTGTGCAAGAGACCCAGTACTTC. It is translated as CASSESVQETQYF.

This chain links TRBV6-1 with TRBJ2-1; TRBD2 matches at 14 bases. With 2 bases clipped from V and 9 bases from J, the junction kept 6 bases outside the gene matches. Germline V lookup: CDR1 MNHNS, CDR2 SASEGT. The CDR3 length is 16 residues. The CDR3 loop is CASSEMTSGRASEQFF. The CDR3 DNA is TGTGCCAGCAGTGAAATGACTAGCGGGAGGGCCAGTGAGCAGTTCTTC.

This chain links TRBV6-5 with TRBJ1-1; D is undetermined. The CDR3 runs 11 residues. Between the trimmed V and J ends, which lost 2 bases and 5 bases, there was a span of 3 bases. From germline, CDR1 is MNHEY and CDR2 SVGAGI. The CDR3 nucleotides are TGTGCCAGCAGTTACGGAACTGAAGCTTTCTTT. This codes for CASSYGTEAFF.

This clone was picked up one time. The rearrangement joins TRBV7-3 to TRBJ2-1; D may be TRBD2 (6 bases). V dropped 2 bases and J dropped 6 bases, with 8 bases sitting between them. This CDR3 contains 13 residues. The germline CDR1 and CDR2 sequences are SGHTA and FQGTGA. The CDR3 DNA reads as TGTGCCAGCAGCTTAGAACTAGCCAATGAGCAGTTCTTC. As protein: CASSLELANEQFF.

This clone has a handful of counts. The CDR3 spells CSALHTEAFF. The CDR3 DNA is TGCAGTGCGCTACACACTGAAGCTTTCTTT. The V gene is TRBV20-1, the J gene TRBJ1-1; D gene uncertain. V lost 6 bases and J 3 bases, leaving 5 bases between the germline ends. The CDR3 sequence is 10 residues long. The germline gives CDR1 DFQATT, CDR2 SNEGSKA (reference sequence).

A few counts support this clone. The V and J genes are TRBV7-8 and TRBJ1-5, with D hard to call. The CDR3 covers 12 residues. The V end was cut by 6 bases, the J end by 4 bases, with 7 bases between. Germline V CDR1 and CDR2: SGHVS, FQNEAQ. CDR3 in amino acids: CASSSLNQPQHF. CDR3 DNA sequence: TGTGCCAGCAGTTCACTAAATCAGCCCCAGCATTTT. The entire variable domain, with the rest obtained from reference TRBV7-8 and TRBJ1-5, is as follows: GAGVSQSPRYKVAKRGQDVALRCDPISGHVSLFWYQQALGQGPEFLTYFQNEAQLDKSGLPSDRFFAERPEGSVSTLKIQRTQQEDSAVYLCASSSLNQPQHFGDGTRLSIL.

The chain recombines TRBV7-8 with TRBJ2-7, with D tentatively TRBD1 or TRBD2 (5 bases each). The CDR3 totals 13 residues. Germline CDR1 reads SGHVS; CDR2 reads FQNEAQ. V was shortened by 8 bases and J by 3 bases, with 14 bases between the two germline ends. The CDR3 loop reads CASSGTPYYEQYF. The CDR3, as DNA: TGTGCCAGCTCCGGGACCCCATACTACGAGCAGTACTTC.

This clone was detected ten times or more. The chain uses TRBV10-3 and TRBJ1-1; possible D gene TRBD1, 6 bases. There are 15 residues in the CDR3. The V and J ends lost 10 bases and 1 base respectively, with 19 bases between them. Germline values: CDR1 ENHRY, CDR2 SYGVKD. The CDR3 DNA reads TGTGCCACACGACCGATGACAGGAGCGAACACTGAAGCTTTCTTT. Its translation: CATRPMTGANTEAFF.

The chain employs TRBV7-2 and TRBJ2-5; D ambiguous. This CDR3 region has 12 residues. Germline V CDR1 and CDR2: SGHTA, FQGNSA. Trimming removed 6 bases at V and 7 bases at J, with 12 bases between. The CDR3 DNA reads as TGTGCCAGCAGTTTCGGTCCGGGGACCCAGTACTTC. Residues: CASSFGPGTQYF.

This clone was seen only a few times. CDR3 in amino acids: CASSATVGNQPQHF. Here the CDR3 DNA reads TGTGCCAGCAGTGCGACAGTTGGCAATCAGCCCCAGCATTTT. V gene TRBV2 combines with J gene TRBJ1-5, with D maybe TRBD1 (5 bases). V lost 4 bases and J 2 bases, leaving 9 bases between the germline ends. Germline lookup yields CDR1 SNHLY and CDR2 FYNNEI. CDR3 length: 14 amino acids.